Ten or more counts support the clone carrying this TCR beta chain. The antigen is undetermined. These data come from a study of T cells in Graves' hyperthyroidism and ophthalmopathy. Regarding the study as a whole: A model of 13 V-J features distinguished ophthalmopathy from stable hyperthyroidism.

The TCR beta CDR3 regions underwent amplification using RNA transcripts as the source. The HTBI set primed first-round TCR CDR3 RT-PCR. TCRdb redid the calling of the multiplex PCR reads with MiXCR, one entry per CDR3 protein. Among around 620,000 distinct CDR3 sequences listed, around 14% were seen once. V was shortened by 0 bases and J by 6 bases, with 3 bases between the two germline ends. The CDR3 has 11 residues. The germline gives CDR1 LGHDT, CDR2 YNNKEL (reference sequence). Material for sequencing was blood. This rearrangement joins TRBV3-1 to TRBJ2-7, with D hard to call. The TCR was taken from a woman between 18 and 30 years old with Graves' ophthalmopathy. CDR3 nucleotide sequence: TGTGCCAGCAGCCAAGAGGGCGAGCAGTACTTC. Translated, it gives CASSQEGEQYF.